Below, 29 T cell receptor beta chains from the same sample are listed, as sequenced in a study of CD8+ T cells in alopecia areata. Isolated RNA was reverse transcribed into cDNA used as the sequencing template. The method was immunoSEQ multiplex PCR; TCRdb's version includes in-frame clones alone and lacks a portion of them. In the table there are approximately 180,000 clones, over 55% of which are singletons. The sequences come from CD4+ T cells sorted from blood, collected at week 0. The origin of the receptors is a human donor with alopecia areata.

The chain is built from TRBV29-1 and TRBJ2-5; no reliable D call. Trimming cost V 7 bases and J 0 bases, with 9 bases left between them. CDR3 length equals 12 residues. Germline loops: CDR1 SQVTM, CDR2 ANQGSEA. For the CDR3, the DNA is TGCAGCGCCGGATCGTACCAAGAGACCCAGTACTTC. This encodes CSAGSYQETQYF.

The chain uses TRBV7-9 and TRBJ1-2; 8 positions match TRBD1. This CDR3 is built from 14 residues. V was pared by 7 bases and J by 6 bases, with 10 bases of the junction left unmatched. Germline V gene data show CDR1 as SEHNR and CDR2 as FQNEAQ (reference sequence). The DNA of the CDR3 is TGTGCCAGCAACCCGACAGGGGCGGAGGATGGCTACACCTTC. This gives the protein CASNPTGAEDGYTF.

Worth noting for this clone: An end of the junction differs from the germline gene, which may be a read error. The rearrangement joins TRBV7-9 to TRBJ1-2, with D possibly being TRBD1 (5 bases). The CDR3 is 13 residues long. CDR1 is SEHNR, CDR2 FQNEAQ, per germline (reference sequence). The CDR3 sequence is CASSRTSNFGYTF. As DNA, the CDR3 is TGTGCCAGCAGCCGGACATCAAACTTTGGCTACACCTTC.

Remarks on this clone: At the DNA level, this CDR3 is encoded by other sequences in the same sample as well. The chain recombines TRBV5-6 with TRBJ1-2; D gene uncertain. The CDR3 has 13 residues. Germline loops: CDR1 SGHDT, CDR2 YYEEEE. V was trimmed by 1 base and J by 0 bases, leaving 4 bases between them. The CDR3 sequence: CASSLSANYGYTF. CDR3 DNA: TGTGCCAGCAGCTTGTCAGCTAACTATGGCTACACCTTC.

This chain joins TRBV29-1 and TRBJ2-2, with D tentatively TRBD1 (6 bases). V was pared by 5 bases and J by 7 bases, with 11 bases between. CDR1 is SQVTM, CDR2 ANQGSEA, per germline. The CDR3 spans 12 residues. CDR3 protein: CSVLGALGELFF. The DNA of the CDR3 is TGCAGCGTTCTGGGGGCACTCGGGGAGCTGTTTTTT.

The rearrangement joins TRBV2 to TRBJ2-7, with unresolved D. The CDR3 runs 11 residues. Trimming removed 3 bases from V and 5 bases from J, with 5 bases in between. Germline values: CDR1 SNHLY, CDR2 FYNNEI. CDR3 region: CASSEGNEQYF. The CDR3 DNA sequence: TGTGCCAGCAGTGAGGGCAACGAGCAGTACTTC.

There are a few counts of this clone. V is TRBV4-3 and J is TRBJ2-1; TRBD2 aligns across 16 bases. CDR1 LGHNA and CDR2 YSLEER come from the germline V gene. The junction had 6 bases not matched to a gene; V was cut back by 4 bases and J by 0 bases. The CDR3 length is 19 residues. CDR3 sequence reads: CASSPGLAGGPGSYNEQFF. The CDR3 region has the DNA TGCGCCAGCAGCCCGGGACTAGCGGGGGGGCCTGGCTCCTACAATGAGCAGTTCTTC.

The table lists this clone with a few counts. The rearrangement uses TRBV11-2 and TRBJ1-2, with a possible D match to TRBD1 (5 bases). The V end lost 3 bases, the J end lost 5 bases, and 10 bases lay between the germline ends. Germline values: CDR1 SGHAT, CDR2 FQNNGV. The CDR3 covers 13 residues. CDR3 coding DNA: TGTGCCAGCAGCTTGGAGGGGAATTATGGCTACACCTTC. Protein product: CASSLEGNYGYTF.

The CDR3 loop is CSVDRGGYTF. Here the CDR3 DNA reads TGCAGCGTTGACAGGGGAGGCTACACCTTC. The chain uses TRBV29-1 and TRBJ1-2; D perhaps matches TRBD1 (6 bases). This CDR3 comprises 10 residues. Trimming cost V 3 bases and J 8 bases, with 7 bases left between them. The germline V gene has CDR1 SQVTM and CDR2 ANQGSEA.

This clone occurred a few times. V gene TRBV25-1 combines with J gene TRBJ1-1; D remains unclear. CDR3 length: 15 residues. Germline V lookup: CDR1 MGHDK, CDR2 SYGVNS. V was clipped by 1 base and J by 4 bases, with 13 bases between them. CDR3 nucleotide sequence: TGTGCCAGCAGTGAATCAAACGTCCTAGGCACTGAAGCTTTCTTT. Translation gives CASSESNVLGTEAFF.

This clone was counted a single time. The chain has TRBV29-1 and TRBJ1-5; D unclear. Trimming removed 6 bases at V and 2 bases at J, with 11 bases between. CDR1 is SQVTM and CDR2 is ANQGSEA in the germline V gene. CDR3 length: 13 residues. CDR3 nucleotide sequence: TGCAGCGTCCAACAGTACGGCAATCAGCCCCAGCATTTT. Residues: CSVQQYGNQPQHF.

The CDR3 loop reads CAWRAPGQGVVGEQFF. In nucleotides, the CDR3 is TGTGCCTGGAGGGCCCCTGGACAGGGAGTAGTTGGTGAGCAGTTCTTC. The chain employs TRBV30 and TRBJ2-1, with TRBD1 matching 8 bases. V was pared by 3 bases and J by 9 bases, with 16 bases of the junction left unmatched. Germline lookup yields CDR1 GTSNPN and CDR2 SVGIG (reference sequence). This CDR3 contains 16 residues. Full variable domain (outside the CDR3, taken from reference TRBV30 and TRBJ2-1): SQTIHQWPATLVQPVGSPLSLECTVEGTSNPNLYWYRQAAGRGLQLLFYSVGIGQISSEVPQNLSASRPQDRQFILSSKKLLLSDSGFYLCAWRAPGQGVVGEQFFGPGTRLTVL.

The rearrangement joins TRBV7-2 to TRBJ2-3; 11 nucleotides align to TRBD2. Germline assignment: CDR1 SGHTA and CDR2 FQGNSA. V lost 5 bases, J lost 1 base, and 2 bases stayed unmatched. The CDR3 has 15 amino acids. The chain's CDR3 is CASSATSGGTDTQYF. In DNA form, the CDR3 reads TGTGCCAGCAGCGCGACTAGCGGGGGCACAGATACGCAGTATTTT.

CDR3 in DNA: TGTGCCAGCAGTCCAAGGGCAGGGGCGCAGTATTTT. It encodes CASSPRAGAQYF. The chain recombines TRBV28 with TRBJ2-3; weak D call: TRBD1 (6 bases). V was shortened by 5 bases and J by 10 bases, with 13 bases between the two germline ends. Germline V CDR1 and CDR2: MDHEN, SYDVKM. The CDR3 totals 12 residues.

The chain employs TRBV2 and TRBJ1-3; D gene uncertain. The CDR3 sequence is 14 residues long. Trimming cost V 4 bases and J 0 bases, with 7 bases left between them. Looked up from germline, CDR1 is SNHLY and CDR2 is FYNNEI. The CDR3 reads CASSAASSGNTIYF. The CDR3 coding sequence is TGTGCCAGCAGTGCCGCCAGCTCTGGAAACACCATATATTTT. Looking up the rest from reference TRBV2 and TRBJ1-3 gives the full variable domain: EPEVTQTPSHQVTQMGQEVILRCVPISNHLYFYWYRQILGQKVEFLVSFYNNEISEKSEIFDDQFSVERPDGSNFTLKIRSTKLEDSAMYFCASSAASSGNTIYFGEGSWLTVV.

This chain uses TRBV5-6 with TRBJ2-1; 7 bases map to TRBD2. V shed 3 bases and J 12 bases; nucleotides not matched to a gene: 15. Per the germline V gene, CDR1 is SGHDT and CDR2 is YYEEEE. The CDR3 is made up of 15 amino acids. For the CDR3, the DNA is TGTGCCAGCAGCTCCGACCCTGGGACTACCAGACTGCAGTTCTTC. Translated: CASSSDPGTTRLQFF.

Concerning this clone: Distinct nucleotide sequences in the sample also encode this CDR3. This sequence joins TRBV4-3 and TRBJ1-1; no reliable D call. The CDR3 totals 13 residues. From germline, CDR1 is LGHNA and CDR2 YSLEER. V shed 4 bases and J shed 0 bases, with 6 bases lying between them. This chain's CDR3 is CASSPVVNTEAFF. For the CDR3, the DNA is TGCGCCAGCAGCCCTGTGGTGAACACTGAAGCTTTCTTT.

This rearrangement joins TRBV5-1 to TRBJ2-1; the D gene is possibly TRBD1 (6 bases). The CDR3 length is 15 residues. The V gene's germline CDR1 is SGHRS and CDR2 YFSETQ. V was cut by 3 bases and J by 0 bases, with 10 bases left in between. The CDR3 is CASSSEGGSYNEQFF. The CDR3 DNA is TGCGCCAGCAGCTCGGAAGGGGGCTCCTACAATGAGCAGTTCTTC.

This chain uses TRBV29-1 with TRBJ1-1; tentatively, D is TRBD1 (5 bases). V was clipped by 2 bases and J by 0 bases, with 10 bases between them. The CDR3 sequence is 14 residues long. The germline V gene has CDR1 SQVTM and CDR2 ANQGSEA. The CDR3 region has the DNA TGCAGCGTTGAACTCAGGGCAATGAACACTGAAGCTTTCTTT. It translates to CSVELRAMNTEAFF.

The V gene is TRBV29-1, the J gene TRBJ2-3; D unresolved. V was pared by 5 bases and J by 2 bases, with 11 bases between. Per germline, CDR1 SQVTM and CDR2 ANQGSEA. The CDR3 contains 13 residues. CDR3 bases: TGCAGCGTTCTAGGGCGGTTCACAGATACGCAGTATTTT. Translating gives CSVLGRFTDTQYF.

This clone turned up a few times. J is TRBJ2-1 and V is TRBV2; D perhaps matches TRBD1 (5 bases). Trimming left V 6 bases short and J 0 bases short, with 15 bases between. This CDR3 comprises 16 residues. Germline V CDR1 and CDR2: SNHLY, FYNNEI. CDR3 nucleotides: TGTGCCAGCAGGGCCGGACATACGAGCTCCTACAATGAGCAGTTCTTC. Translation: CASRAGHTSSYNEQFF.

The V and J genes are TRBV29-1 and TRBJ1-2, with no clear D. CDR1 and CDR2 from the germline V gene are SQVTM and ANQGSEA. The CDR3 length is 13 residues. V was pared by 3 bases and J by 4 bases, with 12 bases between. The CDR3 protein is CSVDRPTGYGYTF. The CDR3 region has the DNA TGCAGCGTTGATCGGCCCACGGGCTATGGCTACACCTTC.

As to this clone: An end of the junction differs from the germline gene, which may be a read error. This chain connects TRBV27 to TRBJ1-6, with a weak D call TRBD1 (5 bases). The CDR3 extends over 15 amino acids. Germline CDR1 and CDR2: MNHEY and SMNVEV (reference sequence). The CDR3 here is CASSLGGAYNSPLHF. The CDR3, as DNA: TGTGCCAGCAGTTTGGGAGGGGCCTACAATTCACCCCTCCACTTT.

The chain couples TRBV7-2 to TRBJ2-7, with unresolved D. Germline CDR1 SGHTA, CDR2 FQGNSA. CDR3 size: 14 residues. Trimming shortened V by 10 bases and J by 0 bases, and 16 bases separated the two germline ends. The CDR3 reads CATIEGPGSYEQYF. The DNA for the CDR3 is TGTGCCACGATAGAAGGCCCGGGCTCCTACGAGCAGTACTTC.

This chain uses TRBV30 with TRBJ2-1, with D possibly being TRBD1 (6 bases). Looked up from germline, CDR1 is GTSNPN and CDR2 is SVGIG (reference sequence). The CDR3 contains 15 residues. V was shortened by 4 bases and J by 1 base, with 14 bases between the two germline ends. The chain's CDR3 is CAWIRDRPSYNEQFF. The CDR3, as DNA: TGTGCCTGGATTAGAGACAGGCCGTCCTACAATGAGCAGTTCTTC. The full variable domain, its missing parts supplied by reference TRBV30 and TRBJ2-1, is SQTIHQWPATLVQPVGSPLSLECTVEGTSNPNLYWYRQAAGRGLQLLFYSVGIGQISSEVPQNLSASRPQDRQFILSSKKLLLSDSGFYLCAWIRDRPSYNEQFFGPGTRLTVL.

The CDR3 here is CSARGRAEAFF. CDR3 nucleotide sequence: TGCAGTGCTAGAGGTCGGGCTGAAGCTTTCTTT. This rearrangement joins TRBV20-1 to TRBJ1-1; D gene uncertain. The CDR3 runs 11 residues. Germline values: CDR1 DFQATT, CDR2 SNEGSKA (reference sequence). V gave up 1 base and J gave up 6 bases, with 6 bases separating them.

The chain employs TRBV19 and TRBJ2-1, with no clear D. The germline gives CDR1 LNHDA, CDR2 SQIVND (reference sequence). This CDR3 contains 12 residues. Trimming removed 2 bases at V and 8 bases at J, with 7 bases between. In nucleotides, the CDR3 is TGTGCCAGTAGTATACGGTCCGATGAGCAGTTCTTC. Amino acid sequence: CASSIRSDEQFF.

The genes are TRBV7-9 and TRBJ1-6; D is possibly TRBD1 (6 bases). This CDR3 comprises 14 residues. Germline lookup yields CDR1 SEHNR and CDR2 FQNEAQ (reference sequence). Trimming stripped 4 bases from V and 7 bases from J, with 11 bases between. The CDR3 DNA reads TGTGCCAGCAGCTCGGACAGCCAGAATTCACCCCTCCACTTT. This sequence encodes CASSSDSQNSPLHF.

The CDR3 here is CASSTTRGPGANVLTF. CDR3 DNA: TGTGCCAGCAGCACAACTCGGGGGCCTGGGGCCAACGTCCTGACTTTC. The chain combines TRBV11-2 with TRBJ2-6; the D gene could be TRBD1 or TRBD2 (6 bases each). The V and J ends lost 5 bases and 2 bases respectively, with 13 bases between them. The CDR3 totals 16 residues. The germline V gene has CDR1 SGHAT and CDR2 FQNNGV.